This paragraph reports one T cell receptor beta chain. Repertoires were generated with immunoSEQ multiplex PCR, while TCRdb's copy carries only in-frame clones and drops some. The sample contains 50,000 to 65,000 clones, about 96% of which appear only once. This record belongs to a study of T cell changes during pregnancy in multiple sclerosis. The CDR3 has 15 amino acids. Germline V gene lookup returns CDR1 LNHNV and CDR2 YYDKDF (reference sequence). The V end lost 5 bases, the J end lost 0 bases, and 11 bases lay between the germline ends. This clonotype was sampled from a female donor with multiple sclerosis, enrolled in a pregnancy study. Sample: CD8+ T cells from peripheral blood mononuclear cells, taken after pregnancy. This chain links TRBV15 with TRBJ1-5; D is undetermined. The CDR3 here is CATSGGLGSNQPQHF. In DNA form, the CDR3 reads TGTGCCACCAGCGGCGGGCTGGGTAGCAATCAGCCCCAGCATTTT.